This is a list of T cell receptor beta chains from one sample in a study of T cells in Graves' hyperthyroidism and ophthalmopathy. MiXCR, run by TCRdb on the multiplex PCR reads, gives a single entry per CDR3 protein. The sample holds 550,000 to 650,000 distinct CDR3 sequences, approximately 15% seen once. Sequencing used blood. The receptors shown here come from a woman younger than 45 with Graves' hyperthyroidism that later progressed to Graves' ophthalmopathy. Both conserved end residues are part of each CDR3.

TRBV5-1 CASSTSPGTLNTGELFF
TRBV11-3 CASEIIQGRTEAFF
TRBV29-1 CSAATSGSYEQYF
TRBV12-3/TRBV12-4 CASSLRTGDTGELFF
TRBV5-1 CASSLVAGGNYEQYF
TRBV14 CASSLLSGPQTEAFF
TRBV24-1 CATSDGQRDEQFF
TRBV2 CASSEEGASNEKLFF
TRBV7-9 CASSLFPKEGGSYGYTF
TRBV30 CAWSVLGVDEQYF
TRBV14 CASSQERTGGGQFF
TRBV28 CASSQRDRSGEQYF
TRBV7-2 CASSLVAGEPTGYF
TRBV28 CASSYSGLAFNEQFF
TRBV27 CASSPVADSTDTQYF
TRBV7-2 CASSLHRGGELFF
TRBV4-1 CASTGTTGELFF
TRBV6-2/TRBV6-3 CASLSRGGTKTQYF
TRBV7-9 CASSVGQSQEAFF
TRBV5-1 CASSPIAGGPRWTQYF
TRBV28 CASSLPGPGGEKLFF
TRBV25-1 CASSESEEYSYEQYF
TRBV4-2 CASSQDFPGTDTQYF
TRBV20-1 CSAEQQQETQYF
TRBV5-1 CASSKPQQAFQETQYF
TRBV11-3 CASSQTVVNTEAFF
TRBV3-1 CASRRTSGNGNEQFF
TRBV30 CAWNVLFRNYGYTF
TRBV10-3 CAISEARYEQYF
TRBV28 CASSPLGRGNEQFF
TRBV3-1 CASSPPGTSGVLGKTQYF
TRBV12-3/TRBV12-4 CASRPGPGNYGYTF
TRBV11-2 CASNSQGYTGELFF
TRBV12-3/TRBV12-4 CASRKTGQGAYEQYF
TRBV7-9 CASSQEHRDLHSYEQYF
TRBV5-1 CASSIFQGVEQYF
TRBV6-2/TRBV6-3 CASSAYPDNEQFF
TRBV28 CASSLFGGPSSYEQYF
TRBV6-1 CASSRPGTGGMNTEAFF
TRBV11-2 CASSFGAGGQETQYF
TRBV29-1 CSAGGSGLSLLYNEQFF